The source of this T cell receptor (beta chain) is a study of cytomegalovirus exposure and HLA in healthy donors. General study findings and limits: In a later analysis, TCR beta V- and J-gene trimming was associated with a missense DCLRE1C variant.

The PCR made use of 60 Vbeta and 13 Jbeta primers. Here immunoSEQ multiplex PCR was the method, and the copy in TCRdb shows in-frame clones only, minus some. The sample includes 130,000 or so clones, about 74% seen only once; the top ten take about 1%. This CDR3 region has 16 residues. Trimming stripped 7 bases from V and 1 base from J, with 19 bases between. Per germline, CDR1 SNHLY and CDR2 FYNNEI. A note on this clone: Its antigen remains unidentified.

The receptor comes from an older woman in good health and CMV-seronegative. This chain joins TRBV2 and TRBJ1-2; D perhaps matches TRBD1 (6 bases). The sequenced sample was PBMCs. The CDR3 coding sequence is TGTGCCAGCATACGGGAACAGGGCGCGTATAACTATGGCTACACCTTC. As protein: CASIREQGAYNYGYTF.